Following are 30 T cell receptor beta chains from one sample sequenced in a study of human T cells and chemical hapten exposure. MiXCR, run by TCRdb on the RACE reads, gives a single entry per CDR3 protein. Among 30,000 to 40,000 distinct CDR3 sequences listed, about 13% were seen once. The time point was: patch test 3, about 24 weeks after DPC sensitization. Treatment described: therapeutic diphenylcyclopropenone sensitization with weekly scalp DPC. The starting material, unfractionated whole blood, was used for total RNA extraction. The material was whole blood, obtained in connection with sensitization to the hapten diphenylcyclopropenone (DPC). Receptors originate from a woman aged 35 to 49 with alopecia areata. Some clones in this sample may be carry-over from other donors' samples.

This clonotype rates as medium-sized. CDR3 DNA sequence: TGTGCCAGCAGTCAAGGTTCTGGAATAGGCAATCAGCCCCAGCATTTT. Protein: CASSQGSGIGNQPQHF. The chain employs TRBV25-1 and TRBJ1-5; D unclear. Germline-derived CDR1 and CDR2 are MGHDK and SYGVNS. The CDR3 consists of 16 residues. Trimming removed 5 bases from V and 2 bases from J, with 16 bases in between.

This rearrangement joins TRBV19 to TRBJ1-5; D is perhaps TRBD1 (5 bases). V was cut by 6 bases and J by 0 bases, with 12 bases left in between. CDR1 is LNHDA, CDR2 SQIVND, per germline (reference sequence). The CDR3 runs 15 residues. DNA for the CDR3: TGTGCCAGTAGAAAGGAGACAGCTAGCAATCAGCCCCAGCATTTT. Encoded protein: CASRKETASNQPQHF.

This clonotype has ten or more counts. The V and J genes are TRBV25-1 and TRBJ2-7, with D possibly matching TRBD1 (5 bases). The CDR3 totals 14 residues. V lost 5 bases and J lost 2, with 13 bases in between. The germline V gene has CDR1 MGHDK and CDR2 SYGVNS. DNA of the CDR3: TGTGCCAGCAGTCCCAGACAGAGACCCTACGAGCAGTACTTC. It codes for CASSPRQRPYEQYF.

This clonotype was counted between two and nine times. V and J are TRBV9 and TRBJ2-2, with D possibly TRBD2 on 6 matching bases. This CDR3 is built from 15 residues. With 1 base removed from V and 1 base from J, the gap between germline ends came to 8 bases. Germline V gives CDR1 SGDLS, CDR2 YYNGEE. The DNA for the CDR3 is TGTGCCAGCAGCGTATTAGCGGAGAACACCGGGGAGCTGTTTTTT. Translated: CASSVLAENTGELFF.

This clonotype was detected only a few times. The genes are TRBV9 and TRBJ1-4; perhaps TRBD1 as D (6 bases). Trimming took 3 bases from V and 7 from J, leaving 13 bases between them. Germline lookup yields CDR1 SGDLS and CDR2 YYNGEE. CDR3 length equals 14 residues. The CDR3 spells CASSATGLGEKLFF. The CDR3 region has the DNA TGTGCCAGCAGCGCAACAGGGCTCGGTGAAAAACTGTTTTTT.

This clonotype has ten or more counts. V gene TRBV20-1 combines with J gene TRBJ2-3; D unresolved. Germline V gene data show CDR1 as DFQATT and CDR2 as SNEGSKA (reference sequence). Trimming removed 5 bases at V and 0 bases at J, with 9 bases between. This CDR3 comprises 13 residues. The CDR3 DNA sequence: TGCAGTGCTCCTTTGGAAAGCACAGATACGCAGTATTTT. Protein sequence: CSAPLESTDTQYF.

This clonotype was recorded at least ten times. J is TRBJ2-7 and V is TRBV20-1, with a tentative D call TRBD1 (5 bases). V was trimmed by 5 bases and J by 2 bases, leaving 10 bases between them. Germline-derived CDR1 and CDR2 are DFQATT and SNEGSKA (reference sequence). This CDR3 has 12 residues. Written as DNA, the CDR3 is TGCAGTGCTCGGGTAGGGGCCTACGAGCAGTACTTC. This sequence encodes CSARVGAYEQYF.

The table lists this clonotype with a few counts. The chain is built from TRBV5-1 and TRBJ2-7; no reliable D call. The ends were cut back, 0 bases at V and 2 bases at J, with 0 bases in the middle. Germline V CDR1 and CDR2: SGHRS, YFSETQ. This CDR3 is built from 11 residues. The CDR3 nucleotides read TGCGCCAGCAGCTTGGCCTACGAGCAGTACTTC. The encoded protein is CASSLAYEQYF.

This clonotype was recorded many times. This chain links TRBV28 with TRBJ2-1; D call uncertain. CDR3 length: 11 amino acids. The V gene lost 5 bases and the J gene lost 8 bases, with 7 bases spanning the gap. Germline CDR1 and CDR2: MDHEN and SYDVKM. DNA for the CDR3: TGTGCCAGCAGTATTCGTTATGAGCAGTTCTTC. Translation: CASSIRYEQFF. The whole variable domain, remainder taken from reference TRBV28 and TRBJ2-1, is DVKVTQSSRYLVKRTGEKVFLECVQDMDHENMFWYRQDPGLGLRLIYFSYDVKMKEKGDIPEGYSVSREKKERFSLILESASTNQTSMYLCASSIRYEQFFGPGTRLTVL.

V and J are TRBV20-1 and TRBJ2-7; TRBD1 is a possible D gene (6 bases). Trimming removed 6 bases at V and 9 bases at J, with 18 bases between. Germline V gene data show CDR1 as DFQATT and CDR2 as SNEGSKA (reference sequence). CDR3 length equals 12 residues. The CDR3 DNA reads TGCAGTGCCCCGACAGGTGGACATGGGCAGTACTTC. This codes for CSAPTGGHGQYF.

The rearrangement joins TRBV12-3 or TRBV12-4 to TRBJ2-5, with a possible D match to TRBD1 (6 bases). The CDR3 totals 14 residues. V dropped 6 bases and J dropped 5 bases, with 16 bases sitting between them. CDR3 coding DNA: TGTGCCAGCAGCCCAAGGACAGTAGGGGAGACCCAGTACTTC. Translation: CASSPRTVGETQYF.

This clonotype was observed many times. This chain joins TRBV7-9 and TRBJ2-1; no reliable D call. The V end lost 2 bases, the J end lost 6 bases, and 14 bases lay between the germline ends. Germline V lookup: CDR1 SEHNR, CDR2 FQNEAQ (reference sequence). The CDR3 extends over 15 amino acids. The CDR3: CASSLPNTNSNEQFF. The CDR3 DNA reads as TGTGCCAGCAGCTTACCCAATACAAACAGCAATGAGCAGTTCTTC.

This clonotype was detected a few times. V usage is TRBV28 and J usage is TRBJ2-7, with D possibly being TRBD1 or TRBD2 (6 bases each). CDR3 length: 16 amino acids. The V gene lost 1 base and the J gene lost 6 bases, with 19 bases spanning the gap. Per the germline V gene, CDR1 is MDHEN and CDR2 is SYDVKM. CDR3 DNA: TGTGCCAGCAGTTTATTGGGGGGCGCGTCCCGATCCGAGCAGTACTTC. Amino acids: CASSLLGGASRSEQYF.

This clonotype was counted many times. The chain couples TRBV18 to TRBJ1-5; D is unclear. The CDR3 spans 15 residues. V gave up 2 bases and J gave up 6 bases, with 14 bases separating them. Germline values: CDR1 KGHSH, CDR2 LQKENI. The DNA of the CDR3 is TGTGCCAGCTCACCAGGGAATCCGAGTAGTCAGCCCCAGCATTTT. Encoded protein: CASSPGNPSSQPQHF.

The table lists this clonotype with a few counts. The chain joins TRBV20-1 to TRBJ2-7, with D possibly matching TRBD1 (5 bases). Trimming left V 3 bases short and J 3 bases short, with 6 bases between. Germline loops: CDR1 DFQATT, CDR2 SNEGSKA (reference sequence). The CDR3 sequence is 11 residues long. CDR3 in DNA: TGCAGTGCTAGCGACAGCTACGAGCAGTACTTC. Its translation is CSASDSYEQYF.

This clonotype was detected ten times or more. The chain combines TRBV3-1 with TRBJ2-7, with a possible D match to TRBD2 (6 bases). Germline assignment: CDR1 LGHDT and CDR2 YNNKEL (reference sequence). The V end was cut by 1 base, the J end by 6 bases, with 16 bases between. The CDR3 is 15 residues long. The DNA for the CDR3 is TGTGCCAGCAGCCAAGGTTCAGGCGGGATGACCGAGCAGTACTTC. Protein: CASSQGSGGMTEQYF.

This clonotype was detected a few times. The chain couples TRBV7-2 to TRBJ2-7; D might be TRBD2 (6 bases). Germline loops: CDR1 SGHTA, CDR2 FQGNSA. CDR3 length: 15 amino acids. Trimming pared 0 bases from V and 3 bases from J, leaving 12 bases between. CDR3 in DNA: TGTGCCAGCAGCTTAGCCTGGGGAGGCAGCTACGAGCAGTACTTC. Encoded protein: CASSLAWGGSYEQYF.

V and J are TRBV6-2 or TRBV6-3 and TRBJ1-2; D gene unclear. Trimming shortened V by 5 bases and J by 2 bases, and 12 bases separated the two germline ends. This CDR3 has 14 residues. Germline V lookup: CDR1 MNHEY, CDR2 SVGEGT. CDR3 nucleotide sequence: TGTGCCAGCAGTCGGCGGCAGCAAAACTATGGCTACACCTTC. Translation: CASSRRQQNYGYTF.

The sample holds a few counts of this clonotype. The J gene is TRBJ2-7, the V gene TRBV29-1; 8 nucleotides agree with TRBD1. V dropped 1 base and J dropped 6; count of bases not matched to a gene: 5. The germline V gene has CDR1 SQVTM and CDR2 ANQGSEA. The CDR3 sequence is 13 residues long. CDR3 bases: TGCAGCGTTGAAGCGCAGGGGGCGAGCGAGCAGTACTTC. The encoded protein is CSVEAQGASEQYF.

This clonotype was seen at least ten times. The chain is built from TRBV11-2 and TRBJ2-1; 9 nucleotides agree with TRBD2. The CDR3 runs 15 residues. The V gene end was trimmed by 5 bases and the J gene end by 7 bases; junction bases not matched to a gene: 9. CDR1 and CDR2 (germline): SGHAT, FQNNGV. The CDR3 DNA sequence: TGTGCCAGCAGCCCCCAGAGCGGGGGGAGAAATGAGCAGTTCTTC. This gives the protein CASSPQSGGRNEQFF. The complete variable domain, with remaining parts taken from reference TRBV11-2 and TRBJ2-1, reads EAGVAQSPRYKIIEKRQSVAFWCNPISGHATLYWYQQILGQGPKLLIQFQNNGVVDDSQLPKDRFSAERLKGVDSTLKIQPAKLEDSAVYLCASSPQSGGRNEQFFGPGTRLTVL.

This clonotype has just a few counts. V usage is TRBV10-3 and J usage is TRBJ2-2; D is uncertain. Trimming removed 6 bases from V and 1 base from J, with 6 bases in between. The CDR3 has 13 amino acids. Germline V lookup: CDR1 ENHRY, CDR2 SYGVKD. CDR3 bases: TGTGCCATCAGGGCATGGAACACCGGGGAGCTGTTTTTT. Amino acids: CAIRAWNTGELFF.

This chain joins TRBV9 and TRBJ2-1; 7 bases agree with TRBD2. Per the germline V gene, CDR1 is SGDLS and CDR2 is YYNGEE. The CDR3 length is 15 residues. Losses at the gene ends were 4 bases for V and 6 bases for J; bases not matched to a gene: 10. Written as DNA, the CDR3 is TGTGCCAGCAGCCTCAGACTAGCAGATGGCAATGAGCAGTTCTTC. It is translated as CASSLRLADGNEQFF.

The V call is TRBV7-2, the J call TRBJ2-5; D gene uncertain. Germline V gene lookup returns CDR1 SGHTA and CDR2 FQGNSA. The CDR3 runs 12 residues. V dropped 5 bases and J dropped 2 bases, with 6 bases sitting between them. The CDR3 sequence: CASSATQETQYF. As DNA, the CDR3 is TGTGCCAGCAGCGCCACGCAAGAGACCCAGTACTTC.

The chain is built from TRBV3-1 and TRBJ1-1; unclear D gene. This CDR3 comprises 13 residues. V was pared by 7 bases and J by 1 base, with 10 bases between. The germline V gene encodes CDR1 LGHDT and CDR2 YNNKEL (reference sequence). The CDR3 bases are TGTGCCAGCACGGCCTGGCAGAACACTGAAGCTTTCTTT. It codes for CASTAWQNTEAFF.

By frequency in the sample, this clonotype is medium-sized (0.01 to 0.1%). The V call is TRBV21-1, the J call TRBJ2-7; the table's D call TRBD1 went unverified against the DNA. TRBV21-1 is recorded as a pseudogene. The CDR3 extends over 16 amino acids. CDR3 nucleotide sequence: TGTGCCAGCAGCAAAGGAGGGGGGGGACGTTGCCACGAGCAGTACTTC. Translation: CASSKGGGGRCHEQYF.

There are many counts of this clonotype. The chain is built from TRBV6-2 or TRBV6-3 and TRBJ2-7; D is perhaps TRBD1 (5 bases). The germline CDR1 and CDR2 sequences are MNHEY and SVGEGT. The V end lost 5 bases, the J end lost 0 bases, and 14 bases lay between the germline ends. The CDR3 contains 15 residues. CDR3 loop: CASSRQTAISYEQYF. In DNA form, the CDR3 reads TGTGCCAGCAGTCGCCAGACAGCTATCTCCTACGAGCAGTACTTC.

A remark on this clonotype: A much larger clonotype is one base distant, so this may be a read error. The genes are TRBV5-6 and TRBJ1-2; 9 bases are a match to TRBD1. V shed 4 bases and J 4 bases; nucleotides not matched to a gene: 11. Germline V gene data show CDR1 as SGHDT and CDR2 as YYEEEE. The length of the CDR3 is 16 residues. The CDR3 DNA is TGTGCCAGCAGCATCTACGCGGGACAGGGCATCTATGGCTACACCTTC. This gives the protein CASSIYAGQGIYGYTF.

The rearrangement links TRBV29-1 to TRBJ1-1; maybe TRBD1 (5 bases). CDR1 and CDR2 (germline): SQVTM, ANQGSEA. This CDR3 comprises 11 residues. V was pared by 6 bases and J by 3 bases, with 8 bases between. The CDR3 is CSVEGYTEAFF. The CDR3, as DNA: TGCAGCGTGGAGGGGTACACTGAAGCTTTCTTT.

The rearrangement uses TRBV4-1 and TRBJ1-1, with D unresolved. The CDR3 is made up of 14 amino acids. Per germline, CDR1 MGHRA and CDR2 YSYEKL. Trimming stripped 1 base from V and 11 bases from J, with 17 bases between. The CDR3 region has the DNA TGCGCCAGCAGCCAAGGCCGGGAAGCTGACGGGGCTTTCTTT. Translating it yields CASSQGREADGAFF.

There are many counts of this clonotype. CDR3 bases: TGTGCCAGCAGCTTAACCCTCGGCCCACGGCGTGGTGAGCAGTTCTTC. This codes for CASSLTLGPRRGEQFF. The J gene is TRBJ2-1, the V gene TRBV11-1; D gene uncertain. Deletions cut 2 bases from V and 9 bases from J, with 20 bases between. This CDR3 region has 16 residues. Germline assignment: CDR1 SGHAT and CDR2 FQDESV (reference sequence).